Presented here are 4 T cell receptor beta chains from one specimen sequenced in a study of blood T cell repertoires in COVID-19. Method: immunoSEQ multiplex PCR; TCRdb's copy keeps in-frame clones and lacks some. This repertoire shows 180,000 or so clones, about nine tenths found once; its top ten account for around 7%. Sequenced: peripheral blood. These receptors all stem from a man between 35 and 55 years old with acute or convalescent COVID-19.

The chain recombines TRBV9 with TRBJ2-2, with D tentatively TRBD1 (6 bases). Germline assignment: CDR1 SGDLS and CDR2 YYNGEE. Trimming took 4 bases from V and 7 from J, leaving 20 bases between them. CDR3 size: 16 residues. The CDR3 protein is CASSPRGAVVLGELFF. The CDR3 nucleotides read TGTGCCAGCAGCCCCAGGGGAGCGGTTGTTCTCGGGGAGCTGTTTTTT.

The genes are TRBV10-1 and TRBJ1-4; 9 nucleotides align to TRBD1. Germline V gene lookup returns CDR1 WNHNN and CDR2 SYGVQD (reference sequence). The trim removed 4 bases at V and 2 bases at J, leaving 2 bases unmatched. CDR3 length: 15 amino acids. Written as DNA, the CDR3 is TGCGCCAGCAGTGGGGGACAGGGCACTAATGAAAAACTGTTTTTT. The encoded protein is CASSGGQGTNEKLFF.

The J gene is TRBJ2-5, the V gene TRBV28; 9 bases are shared with TRBD1. CDR1 and CDR2 (germline): MDHEN, SYDVKM. The CDR3 is 15 residues long. The V and J ends lost 5 bases and 5 bases, in that order; junction bases with no gene match: 9. CDR3 amino acids: CASSPTGGQGETQYF. Written as DNA, the CDR3 is TGTGCCAGCAGTCCAACAGGGGGCCAGGGGGAGACCCAGTACTTC.

The V and J genes are TRBV24-1 and TRBJ2-7; tentatively, D is TRBD2 (5 bases). V was pared by 9 bases and J by 3 bases, with 8 bases between. CDR3 length: 11 amino acids. Germline-derived CDR1 and CDR2 are KGHDR and SFDVKD. CDR3 in DNA: TGTGCCACCGGACTGGGCTACGAGCAGTACTTC. It specifies CATGLGYEQYF.